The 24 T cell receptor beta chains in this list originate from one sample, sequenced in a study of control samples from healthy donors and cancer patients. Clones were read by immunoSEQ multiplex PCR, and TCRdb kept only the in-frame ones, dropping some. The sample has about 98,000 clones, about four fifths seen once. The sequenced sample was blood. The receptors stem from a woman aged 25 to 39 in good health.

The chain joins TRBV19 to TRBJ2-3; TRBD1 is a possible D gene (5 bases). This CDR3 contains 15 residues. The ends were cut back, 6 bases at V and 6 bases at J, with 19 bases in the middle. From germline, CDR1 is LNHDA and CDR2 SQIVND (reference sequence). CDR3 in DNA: TGTGCCAGTAGCGCACAGGAAACCCAAAGGGATACGCAGTATTTT. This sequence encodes CASSAQETQRDTQYF.

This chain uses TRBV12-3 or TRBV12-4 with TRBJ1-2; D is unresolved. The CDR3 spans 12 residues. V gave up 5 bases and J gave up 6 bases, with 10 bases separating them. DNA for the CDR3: TGTGCCAGCAGTGGCGACGGGGATGGCTACACCTTC. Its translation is CASSGDGDGYTF.

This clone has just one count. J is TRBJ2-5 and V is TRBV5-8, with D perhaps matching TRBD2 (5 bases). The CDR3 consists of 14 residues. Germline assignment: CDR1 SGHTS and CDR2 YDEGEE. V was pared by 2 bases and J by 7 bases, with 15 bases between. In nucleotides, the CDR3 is TGTGCCAGCAGCTTAGAAGAACGGGGTTGGACCCAGTACTTC. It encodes CASSLEERGWTQYF. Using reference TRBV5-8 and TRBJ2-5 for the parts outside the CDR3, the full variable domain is EAGVTQSPTHLIKTRGQQATLRCSPISGHTSVYWYQQALGLGLQFLLWYDEGEERNRGNFPPRFSGRQFPNYSSELNVNALELEDSALYLCASSLEERGWTQYFGPGTRLLVL.

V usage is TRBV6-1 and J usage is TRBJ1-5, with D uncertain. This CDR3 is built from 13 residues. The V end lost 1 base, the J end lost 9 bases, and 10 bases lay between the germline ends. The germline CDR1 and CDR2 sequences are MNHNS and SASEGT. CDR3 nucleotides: TGTGCCAGCAGTGAAGGGGCTGGCCGGCCCCAGCATTTT. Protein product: CASSEGAGRPQHF.

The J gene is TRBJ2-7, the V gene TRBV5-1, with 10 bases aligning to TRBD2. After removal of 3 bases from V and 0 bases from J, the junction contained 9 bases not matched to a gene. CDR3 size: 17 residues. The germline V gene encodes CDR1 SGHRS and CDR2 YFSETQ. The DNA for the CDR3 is TGCGCCAGCAGCTGGGCCAGCGGGGGGGCGGACTCCTACGAGCAGTACTTC. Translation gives CASSWASGGADSYEQYF.

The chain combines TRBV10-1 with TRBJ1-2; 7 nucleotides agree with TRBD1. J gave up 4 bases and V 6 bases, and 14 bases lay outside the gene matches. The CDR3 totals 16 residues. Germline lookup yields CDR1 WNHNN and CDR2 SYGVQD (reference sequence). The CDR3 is CASSRQGPSISYGYTF. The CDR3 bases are TGCGCCAGCAGCCGACAGGGACCGTCTATCTCCTATGGCTACACCTTC.

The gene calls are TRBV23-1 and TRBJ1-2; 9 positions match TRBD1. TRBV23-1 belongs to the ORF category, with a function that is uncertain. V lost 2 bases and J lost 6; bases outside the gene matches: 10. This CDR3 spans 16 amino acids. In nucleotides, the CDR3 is TGCGCCAGCAGTCAACTTCCTGACAGGGGGAAGGATGGCTACACCTTC. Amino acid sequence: CASSQLPDRGKDGYTF.

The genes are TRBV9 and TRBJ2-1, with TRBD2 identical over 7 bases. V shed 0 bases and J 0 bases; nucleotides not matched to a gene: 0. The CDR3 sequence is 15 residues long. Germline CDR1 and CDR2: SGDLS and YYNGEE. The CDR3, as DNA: TGTGCCAGCAGCGTAGGACTAGCCTCCTACAATGAGCAGTTCTTC. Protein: CASSVGLASYNEQFF.

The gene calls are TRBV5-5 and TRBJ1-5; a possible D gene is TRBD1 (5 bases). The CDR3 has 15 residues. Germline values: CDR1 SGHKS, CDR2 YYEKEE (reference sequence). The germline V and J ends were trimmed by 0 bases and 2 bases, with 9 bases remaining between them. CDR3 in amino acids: CASSLGGIGNQPQHF. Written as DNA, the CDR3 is TGTGCCAGCAGCTTGGGGGGGATCGGCAATCAGCCCCAGCATTTT.

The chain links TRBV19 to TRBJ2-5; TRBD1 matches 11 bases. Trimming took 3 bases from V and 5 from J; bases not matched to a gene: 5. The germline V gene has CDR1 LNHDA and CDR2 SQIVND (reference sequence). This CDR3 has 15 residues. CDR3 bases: TGTGCCAGTAGTATGAGGACAGGGGGCAGGGAGACCCAGTACTTC. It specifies CASSMRTGGRETQYF.

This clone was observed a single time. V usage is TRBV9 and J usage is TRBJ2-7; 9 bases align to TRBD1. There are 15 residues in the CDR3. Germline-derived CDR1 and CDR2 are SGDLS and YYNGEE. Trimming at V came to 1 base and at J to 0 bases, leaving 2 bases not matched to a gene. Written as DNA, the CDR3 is TGTGCCAGCAGCGTAAGGGACAGGGCCTCCTACGAGCAGTACTTC. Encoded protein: CASSVRDRASYEQYF.

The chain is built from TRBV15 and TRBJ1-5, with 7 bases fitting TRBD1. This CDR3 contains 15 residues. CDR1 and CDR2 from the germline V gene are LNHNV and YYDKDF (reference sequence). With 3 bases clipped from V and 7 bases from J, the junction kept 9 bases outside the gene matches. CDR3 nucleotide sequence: TGTGCCACCAGCAGGGGCGACAGGGAAGGCCAGCCCCAGCATTTT. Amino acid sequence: CATSRGDREGQPQHF.

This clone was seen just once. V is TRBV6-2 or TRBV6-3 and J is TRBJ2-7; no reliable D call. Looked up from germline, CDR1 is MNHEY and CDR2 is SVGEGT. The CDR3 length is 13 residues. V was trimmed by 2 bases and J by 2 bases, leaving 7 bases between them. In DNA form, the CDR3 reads TGTGCCAGCAGTTACACCTACACCTACGAGCAGTACTTC. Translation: CASSYTYTYEQYF.

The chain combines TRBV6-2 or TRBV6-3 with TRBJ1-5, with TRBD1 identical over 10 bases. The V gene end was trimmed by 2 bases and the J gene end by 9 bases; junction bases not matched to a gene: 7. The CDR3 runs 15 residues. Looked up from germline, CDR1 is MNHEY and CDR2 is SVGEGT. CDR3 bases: TGTGCCAGCAGTTACGGACAGGGGGGTCAGTGGCCCCAGCATTTT. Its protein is CASSYGQGGQWPQHF.

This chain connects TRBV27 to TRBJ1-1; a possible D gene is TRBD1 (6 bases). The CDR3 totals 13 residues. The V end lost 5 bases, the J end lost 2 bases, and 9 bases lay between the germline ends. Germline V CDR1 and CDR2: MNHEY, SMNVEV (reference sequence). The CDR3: CASSIQGNTEAFF. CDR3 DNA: TGTGCCAGCAGTATACAGGGAAACACTGAAGCTTTCTTT.

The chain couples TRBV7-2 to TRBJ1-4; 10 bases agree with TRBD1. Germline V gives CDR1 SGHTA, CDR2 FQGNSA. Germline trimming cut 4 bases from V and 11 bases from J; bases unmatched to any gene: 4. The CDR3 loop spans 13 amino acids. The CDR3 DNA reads TGTGCCAGCAGCTCGGGACAGGGGTTGAAACTGTTTTTT. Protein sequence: CASSSGQGLKLFF.

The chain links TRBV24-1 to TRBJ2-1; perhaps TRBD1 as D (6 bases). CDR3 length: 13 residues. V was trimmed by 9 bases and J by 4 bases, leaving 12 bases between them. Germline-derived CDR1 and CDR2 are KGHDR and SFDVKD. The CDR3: CATGAGVYNEQFF. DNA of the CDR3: TGTGCCACCGGGGCAGGGGTTTACAATGAGCAGTTCTTC.

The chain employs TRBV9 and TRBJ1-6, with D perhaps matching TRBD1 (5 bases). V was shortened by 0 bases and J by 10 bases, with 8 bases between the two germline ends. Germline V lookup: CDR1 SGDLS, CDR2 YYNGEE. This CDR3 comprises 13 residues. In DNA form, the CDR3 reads TGTGCCAGCAGCGTAGGCAGGGTCTCACCCCTCCACTTT. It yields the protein CASSVGRVSPLHF.

The CDR3 DNA follows: TGTGCCAGCAGCAACTCCCAGCGGGGGGCCCCAGATACGCAGTATTTT. Translating gives CASSNSQRGAPDTQYF. The V call is TRBV21-1, the J call TRBJ2-3; the table's D call of TRBD2 was not tested on the DNA. TRBV21-1 is shown as a pseudogene. This CDR3 comprises 16 residues.

The CDR3 loop reads CASSTTSGTGGSPLHF. Here the CDR3 DNA reads TGTGCCAGCAGCACAACCTCCGGGACAGGGGGTTCACCCCTCCACTTT. The V gene is TRBV5-5, the J gene TRBJ1-6, with TRBD1 matching over 11 bases. Germline-derived CDR1 and CDR2 are SGHKS and YYEKEE (reference sequence). This CDR3 region has 16 residues. Germline trimming cut 4 bases from V and 9 bases from J; bases unmatched to any gene: 9.

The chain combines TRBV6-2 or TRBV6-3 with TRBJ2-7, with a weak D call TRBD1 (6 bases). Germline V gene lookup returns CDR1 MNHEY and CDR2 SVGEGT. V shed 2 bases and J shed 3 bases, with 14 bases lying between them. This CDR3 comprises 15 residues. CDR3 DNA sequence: TGTGCCAGCAGTTACGGGGGCGCGGGCTTCTACGAGCAGTACTTC. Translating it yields CASSYGGAGFYEQYF.

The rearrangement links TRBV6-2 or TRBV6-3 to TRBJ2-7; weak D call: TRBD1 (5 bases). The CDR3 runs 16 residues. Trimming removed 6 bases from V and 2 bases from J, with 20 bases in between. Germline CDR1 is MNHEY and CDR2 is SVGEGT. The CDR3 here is CASSPSGVRAPYEQYF. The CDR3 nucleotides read TGTGCCAGCAGCCCCAGTGGGGTCAGGGCCCCCTACGAGCAGTACTTC.

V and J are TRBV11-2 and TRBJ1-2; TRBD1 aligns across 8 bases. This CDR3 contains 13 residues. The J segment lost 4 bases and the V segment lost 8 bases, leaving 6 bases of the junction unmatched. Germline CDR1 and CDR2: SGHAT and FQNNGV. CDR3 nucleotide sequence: TGTGCCAGCGGAGACAGGGGTGGCTATGGCTACACCTTC. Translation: CASGDRGGYGYTF.

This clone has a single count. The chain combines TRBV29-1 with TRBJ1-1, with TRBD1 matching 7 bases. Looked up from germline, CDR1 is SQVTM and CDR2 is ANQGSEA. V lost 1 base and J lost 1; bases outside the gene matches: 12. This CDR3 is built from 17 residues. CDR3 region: CSVEASLRTGQNTEAFF. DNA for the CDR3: TGCAGCGTTGAAGCCTCCCTGAGGACAGGACAGAACACTGAAGCTTTCTTT.